These 28 T cell receptor beta chains originate from one sample sequenced in a study of T cell repertoires in cytomegalovirus infection. Their antigens remain unidentified. TCRdb recomputed calls from the reads with MiXCR, one row per CDR3 protein. The sample carries about 890,000 distinct CDR3 sequences, less than 40% recorded once. Sequences were derived from cultured CD8+ T cells from PBMCs, sampled from culture after CMV antigen stimulation. The receptors here all came from a human donor in good health (CMV status not recorded). Some clones in this sample may be carry-over from other donors' samples.

This sequence joins TRBV7-6 and TRBJ2-1; 11 nucleotides match TRBD2. The CDR3 is made up of 16 amino acids. The J segment lost 8 bases and the V segment lost 2 bases, leaving 8 bases of the junction unmatched. Germline CDR1 reads SGHVS; CDR2 reads FNYEAQ. This CDR3 is CASSLIAGGPWDEQFF. The CDR3 coding sequence is TGTGCCAGCAGCTTAATAGCGGGGGGGCCTTGGGATGAGCAGTTCTTC.

This clonotype has only a few counts. This chain connects TRBV23-1 to TRBJ1-5; D remains unclear. TRBV23-1 is placed among ORFs of uncertain function. Trimming removed 2 bases from V and 3 bases from J, with 26 bases in between. The CDR3 sequence is 20 residues long. CDR3 nucleotide sequence: TGCGCCAGCAGTCAACCTTCGAATCGGTCTCTGGGCAGAAACAATCAGCCCCAGCATTTT. It yields the protein CASSQPSNRSLGRNNQPQHF.

A remark on this clonotype: An end of the junction does not agree with germline; a read error may underlie this. V is TRBV6-1 and J is TRBJ1-5, with D perhaps matching TRBD1 (5 bases). The CDR3 extends over 13 amino acids. CDR1 is MNHNS and CDR2 is SASEGT in the germline V gene. CDR3 amino acids: CANSEAGPQPQHF. The CDR3 region has the DNA TGTGCCAACAGTGAAGCAGGGCCTCAGCCCCAGCATTTT.

This clonotype has ten or more counts. V usage is TRBV7-6 and J usage is TRBJ2-7, with 10 bases identical to TRBD2. The V gene's germline CDR1 is SGHVS and CDR2 FNYEAQ. CDR3 size: 15 residues. Losses at the gene ends were 1 base for V and 4 bases for J; bases not matched to a gene: 4. In nucleotides, the CDR3 is TGTGCCAGCAGCTTAGAAATTAGCGGGGGGTACGAGCAGTACTTC. Translating gives CASSLEISGGYEQYF.

This clonotype was counted many times. The CDR3 sequence is CASSSDGWEDTQYF. CDR3 in DNA: TGTGCCAGCAGCTCGGACGGATGGGAAGATACGCAGTATTTT. The gene calls are TRBV7-2 and TRBJ2-3; D not resolved. V was trimmed by 4 bases and J by 5 bases, leaving 13 bases between them. This CDR3 has 14 amino acids. Germline lookup yields CDR1 SGHTA and CDR2 FQGNSA.

The chain is built from TRBV6-2 or TRBV6-3 and TRBJ2-7; no clear D gene. The V and J ends lost 2 bases and 7 bases respectively, with 9 bases between them. The CDR3 consists of 12 residues. From germline, CDR1 is MNHEY and CDR2 SVGEGT. Here the CDR3 DNA reads TGTGCCAGCAGTTACCTTGGACGGGAGCAGTACGTC. This codes for CASSYLGREQYV.

The chain has TRBV27 and TRBJ1-5, with D tentatively TRBD1 (5 bases). The CDR3 loop spans 14 amino acids. The ends were cut back, 5 bases at V and 4 bases at J, with 12 bases in the middle. CDR1 is MNHEY and CDR2 is SMNVEV in the germline V gene (reference sequence). The CDR3 region is CASSSLGANQPQHF. The CDR3 coding sequence is TGTGCCAGCAGTAGTCTCGGGGCAAATCAGCCCCAGCATTTT.

This clonotype came up a few times. The rearrangement links TRBV27 to TRBJ2-7, with 11 bases that match TRBD2. From germline, CDR1 is MNHEY and CDR2 SMNVEV (reference sequence). The CDR3 loop spans 13 amino acids. J was trimmed by 6 bases and V by 8 bases; bases with no gene match: 6. Written as DNA, the CDR3 is TGTGCCAGCGGTCTAGCGGGGGGAACCGAGCAGTACGTC. It encodes CASGLAGGTEQYV.

This clonotype was observed a few times. As DNA, the CDR3 is TGTGCCACTAGGGACGGTTCTTACCAGCCGGGAGGCTACACCTTC. Translated, it gives CATRDGSYQPGGYTF. V usage is TRBV19 and J usage is TRBJ1-2; possibly TRBD1 for D (5 bases). This CDR3 is built from 15 residues. The germline V and J ends were trimmed by 10 bases and 8 bases, with 26 bases remaining between them. CDR1 is LNHDA, CDR2 SQIVND, per germline (reference sequence).

This sequence joins TRBV15 and TRBJ2-5; 9 bases fit TRBD2. The germline V gene has CDR1 LNHNV and CDR2 YYDKDF (reference sequence). CDR3 length: 18 amino acids. J gave up 5 bases and V 0 bases, and 13 bases lay outside the gene matches. The CDR3 bases are TGTGCCACCAGCAGAGATCTAGCGGGATCCGGCGTAGAGGAGACCCAGTACTTC. It codes for CATSRDLAGSGVEETQYF.

V gene TRBV7-2 combines with J gene TRBJ2-3, with no clear D. The V gene lost 6 bases and the J gene lost 0 bases, with 10 bases spanning the gap. Germline assignment: CDR1 SGHTA and CDR2 FQGNSA. The CDR3 extends over 14 amino acids. CDR3 loop: CASRPGWSTDTQYF. DNA for the CDR3: TGTGCCAGCAGACCCGGTTGGAGCACAGATACGCAGTATTTT.

V is TRBV27 and J is TRBJ1-1; D not resolved. The CDR3 totals 14 residues. Germline V gene data show CDR1 as MNHEY and CDR2 as SMNVEV (reference sequence). V dropped 4 bases and J dropped 1 base, with 10 bases sitting between them. The CDR3 sequence: CASSYGVGNTEAFF. The CDR3 DNA reads TGTGCCAGCAGTTACGGGGTTGGGAACACTGAAGCTTTCTTT.

V is TRBV28 and J is TRBJ1-1; D might be TRBD1 (6 bases). The CDR3 is 13 amino acids. The V and J ends lost 5 bases and 6 bases respectively, with 13 bases between them. Germline V gives CDR1 MDHEN, CDR2 SYDVKM. CDR3 loop: CASSTWDNPEAFF. As DNA, the CDR3 is TGTGCCAGCAGTACCTGGGACAACCCTGAAGCTTTCTTT.

The chain couples TRBV12-3 or TRBV12-4 to TRBJ2-5, with a possible D match to TRBD2 (7 bases). V was trimmed by 5 bases and J by 5 bases, leaving 18 bases between them. The CDR3 has 15 amino acids. This chain's CDR3 is CASSQMGGGLETQYF. In DNA, the CDR3 is TGTGCCAGCAGTCAAATGGGGGGGGGCCTGGAGACCCAGTACTTC.

The rearrangement joins TRBV19 to TRBJ2-1; 10 bases map to TRBD1. Germline V gives CDR1 LNHDA, CDR2 SQIVND (reference sequence). The V and J ends lost 3 bases and 2 bases, in that order; junction bases with no gene match: 4. The length of the CDR3 is 16 residues. As DNA, the CDR3 is TGTGCCAGTAGTATTAGGGGACAGGGGACCTACAATGAGCAGTTCTTC. This gives the protein CASSIRGQGTYNEQFF.

This clonotype turned up a few times. The chain has TRBV27 and TRBJ2-5, with 8 positions matching TRBD1. J was trimmed by 3 bases and V by 6 bases; bases with no gene match: 0. The CDR3 runs to 12 residues. Germline lookup yields CDR1 MNHEY and CDR2 SMNVEV (reference sequence). Here the CDR3 DNA reads TGTGCCAGCAGGACAGGGGAAGAGACCCAGTACTTC. It specifies CASRTGEETQYF.

Ten or more counts support this clonotype. The rearrangement links TRBV7-2 to TRBJ2-3, with TRBD1 matching 10 bases. Germline V gene lookup returns CDR1 SGHTA and CDR2 FQGNSA. The CDR3 is made up of 14 amino acids. The J segment lost 6 bases and the V segment lost 5 bases, leaving 5 bases of the junction unmatched. CDR3 coding DNA: TGTGCCAGCAGCCGGACAGGGGGTATCGATACGCAGTATTTT. As protein: CASSRTGGIDTQYF.

This clonotype has only a few counts. This rearrangement joins TRBV5-1 to TRBJ2-4, with D possibly matching TRBD2 (5 bases). The ends were cut back, 4 bases at V and 0 bases at J, with 14 bases in the middle. This CDR3 has 16 amino acids. Germline CDR1 SGHRS, CDR2 YFSETQ. The CDR3 reads CASSPLGREAKNIQYF. CDR3 nucleotides: TGCGCCAGCAGCCCCCTTGGGAGAGAAGCCAAAAACATTCAGTACTTC. Full variable domain (missing parts from reference TRBV5-1 and TRBJ2-4): KAGVTQTPRYLIKTRGQQVTLSCSPISGHRSVSWYQQTPGQGLQFLFEYFSETQRNKGNFPGRFSGRQFSNSRSEMNVSTLELGDSALYLCASSPLGREAKNIQYFGAGTRLSVL.

In this sample, this clonotype turned up many times. V usage is TRBV7-2 and J usage is TRBJ2-3; D call uncertain. The CDR3 runs to 14 residues. Germline V gene data show CDR1 as SGHTA and CDR2 as FQGNSA. Deletions cut 1 base from V and 6 bases from J, with 11 bases between. CDR3 nucleotides: TGTGCCAGCAGCTTAGAGGTCAGGCGGGATACGCAGTATTTT. Its protein is CASSLEVRRDTQYF.

The chain carries TRBV5-6 and TRBJ2-1; tentative D call: TRBD1 (7 bases). CDR1 SGHDT and CDR2 YYEEEE come from the germline V gene. The CDR3 has 15 amino acids. V was clipped by 4 bases and J by 8 bases, with 19 bases between them. This chain's CDR3 is CASSATGARRDEQFF. In DNA, the CDR3 is TGTGCCAGCAGCGCCACAGGGGCGAGGAGGGATGAGCAGTTCTTC.

CDR3 DNA sequence: TGTGCCATCCTAAGACAGAACACAGATACGCAGTATTTT. This codes for CAILRQNTDTQYF. This chain links TRBV10-3 with TRBJ2-3; D may be TRBD1 (5 bases). Germline CDR1 is ENHRY and CDR2 is SYGVKD. The V and J ends lost 8 bases and 2 bases respectively, with 11 bases between them. The CDR3 consists of 13 residues.

This clonotype was observed a handful of times. The chain couples TRBV5-6 to TRBJ1-2; tentative D call: TRBD1 (6 bases). This CDR3 has 13 amino acids. V was pared by 3 bases and J by 4 bases, with 10 bases between. Germline CDR1 reads SGHDT; CDR2 reads YYEEEE. CDR3 nucleotides: TGTGCCAGCAGCTCAAAGACAGGCTATGGCTACACCTTC. Its translation: CASSSKTGYGYTF. The full variable domain, in which reference TRBV5-6 and TRBJ1-2 provide the parts outside the CDR3, is DAGVTQSPTHLIKTRGQQVTLRCSPKSGHDTVSWYQQALGQGPQFIFQYYEEEERQRGNFPDRFSGHQFPNYSSELNVNALLLGDSALYLCASSSKTGYGYTFGSGTRLTVV.

This clonotype turned up a few times. This sequence joins TRBV5-4 and TRBJ2-3; 8 bases line up with TRBD1. The CDR3 loop spans 16 amino acids. Germline assignment: CDR1 SGHNT and CDR2 YYREEE (reference sequence). V dropped 3 bases and J dropped 3; count of bases not matched to a gene: 9. The CDR3 loop reads CASSSVTGVGTDTQYF. The DNA for the CDR3 is TGTGCCAGCAGCTCTGTGACAGGGGTTGGTACAGATACGCAGTATTTT.

This clonotype was found many times. The chain couples TRBV7-2 to TRBJ2-2, with D possibly being TRBD1 (6 bases). Germline loops: CDR1 SGHTA, CDR2 FQGNSA. This CDR3 is built from 16 residues. Deletions cut 4 bases from V and 0 bases from J, with 12 bases between. CDR3 nucleotides: TGTGCCAGCAGCTCACTGACAGGAGCGAACACCGGGGAGCTGTTTTTT. It codes for CASSSLTGANTGELFF.

This clonotype was picked up many times. J is TRBJ2-3 and V is TRBV20-1; tentatively, D is TRBD1 (6 bases). Trimming shortened V by 6 bases and J by 0 bases, and 22 bases separated the two germline ends. The length of the CDR3 is 17 residues. Germline CDR1 reads DFQATT; CDR2 reads SNEGSKA (reference sequence). For the CDR3, the DNA is TGCAGTGCCCCGACAGGATCGCCCCGATTTAGCACAGATACGCAGTATTTT. Translation gives CSAPTGSPRFSTDTQYF.

This rearrangement joins TRBV7-8 to TRBJ1-1; 10 bases line up with TRBD1. Germline-derived CDR1 and CDR2 are SGHVS and FQNEAQ. The CDR3 runs to 14 residues. J lost 7 bases, V lost 5 bases, and 7 bases had no gene match. The CDR3 sequence: CASSAWDRGGEAFF. The CDR3 bases are TGTGCCAGCAGCGCATGGGACAGGGGTGGTGAAGCTTTCTTT. The full variable domain, rest sourced from reference TRBV7-8 and TRBJ1-1, is GAGVSQSPRYKVAKRGQDVALRCDPISGHVSLFWYQQALGQGPEFLTYFQNEAQLDKSGLPSDRFFAERPEGSVSTLKIQRTQQEDSAVYLCASSAWDRGGEAFFGQGTRLTVV.

This clonotype was picked up a small number of times. The chain is built from TRBV7-9 and TRBJ2-7; 8 bases match TRBD2. Germline CDR1 SEHNR, CDR2 FQNEAQ (reference sequence). V shed 5 bases and J 2 bases; nucleotides not matched to a gene: 11. The length of the CDR3 is 16 residues. The CDR3 DNA is TGTGCCAGCAGCGGGATGAGCGGGGGAAGGACCTACGAGCAGTACTTC. It codes for CASSGMSGGRTYEQYF.

This chain joins TRBV24-1 and TRBJ2-5; 8 bases are shared with TRBD2. The CDR3 loop spans 14 amino acids. The trim removed 3 bases at V and 4 bases at J, leaving 3 bases unmatched. Germline CDR1 is KGHDR and CDR2 is SFDVKD. The DNA for the CDR3 is TGTGCCACCAGTGATCACCGGGGGGGAGAGACCCAGTACTTC. This codes for CATSDHRGGETQYF.